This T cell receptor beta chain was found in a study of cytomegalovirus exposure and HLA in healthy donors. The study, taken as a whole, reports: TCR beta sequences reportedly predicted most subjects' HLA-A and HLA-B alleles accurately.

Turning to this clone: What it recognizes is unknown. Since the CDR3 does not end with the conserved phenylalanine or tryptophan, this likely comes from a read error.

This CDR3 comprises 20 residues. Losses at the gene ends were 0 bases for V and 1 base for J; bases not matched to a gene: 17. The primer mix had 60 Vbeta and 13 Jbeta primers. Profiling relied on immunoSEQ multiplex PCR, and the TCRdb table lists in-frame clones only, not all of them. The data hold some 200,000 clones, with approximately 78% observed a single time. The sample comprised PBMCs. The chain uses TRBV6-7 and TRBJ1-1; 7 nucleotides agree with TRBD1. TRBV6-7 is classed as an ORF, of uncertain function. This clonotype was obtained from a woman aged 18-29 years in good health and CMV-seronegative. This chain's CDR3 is CASSYSTTTPGQEQNTEAFS. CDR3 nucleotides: TGTGCCAGCAGTTACTCGACTACTACCCCCGGACAGGAGCAGAACACTGAAGCTTTCTCT.